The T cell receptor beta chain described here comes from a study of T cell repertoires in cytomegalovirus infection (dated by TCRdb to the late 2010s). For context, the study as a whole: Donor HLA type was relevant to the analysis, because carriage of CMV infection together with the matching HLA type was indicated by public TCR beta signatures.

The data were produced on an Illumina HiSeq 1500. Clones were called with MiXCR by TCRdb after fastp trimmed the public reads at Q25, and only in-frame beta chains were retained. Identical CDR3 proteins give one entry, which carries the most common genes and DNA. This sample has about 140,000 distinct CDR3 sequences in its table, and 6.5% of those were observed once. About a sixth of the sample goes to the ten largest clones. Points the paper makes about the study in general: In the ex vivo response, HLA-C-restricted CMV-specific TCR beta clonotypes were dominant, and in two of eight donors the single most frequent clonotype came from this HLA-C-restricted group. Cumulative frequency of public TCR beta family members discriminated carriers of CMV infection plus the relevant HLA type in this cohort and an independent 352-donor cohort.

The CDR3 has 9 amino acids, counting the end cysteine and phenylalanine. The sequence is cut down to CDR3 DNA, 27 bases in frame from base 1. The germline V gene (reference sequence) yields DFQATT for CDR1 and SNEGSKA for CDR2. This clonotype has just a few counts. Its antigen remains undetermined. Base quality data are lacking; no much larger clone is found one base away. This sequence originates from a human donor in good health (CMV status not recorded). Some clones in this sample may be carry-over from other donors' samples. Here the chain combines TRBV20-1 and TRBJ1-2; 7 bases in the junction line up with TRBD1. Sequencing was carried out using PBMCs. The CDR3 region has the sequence CSPEGAETF. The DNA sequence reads TGCAGCCCTGAGGGGGCAGAAACCTTC.